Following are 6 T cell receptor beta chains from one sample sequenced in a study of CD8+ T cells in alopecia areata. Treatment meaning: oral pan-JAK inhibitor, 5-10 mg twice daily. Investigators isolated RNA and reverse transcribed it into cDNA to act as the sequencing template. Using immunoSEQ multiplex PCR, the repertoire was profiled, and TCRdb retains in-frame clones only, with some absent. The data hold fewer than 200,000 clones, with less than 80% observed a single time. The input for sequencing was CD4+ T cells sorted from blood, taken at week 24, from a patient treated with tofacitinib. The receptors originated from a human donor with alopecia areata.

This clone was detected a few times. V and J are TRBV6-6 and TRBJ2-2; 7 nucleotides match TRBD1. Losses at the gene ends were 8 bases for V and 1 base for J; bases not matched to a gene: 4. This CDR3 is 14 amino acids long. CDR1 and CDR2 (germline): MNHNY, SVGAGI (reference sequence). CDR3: CASRGQLNTGELFF. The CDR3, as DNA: TGTGCCAGCCGGGGACAGCTGAACACCGGGGAGCTGTTTTTT.

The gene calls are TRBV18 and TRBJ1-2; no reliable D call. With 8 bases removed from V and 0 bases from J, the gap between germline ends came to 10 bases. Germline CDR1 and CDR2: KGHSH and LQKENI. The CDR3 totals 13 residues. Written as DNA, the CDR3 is TGTGCCAGCCTTCAGTCGGCTAACTATGGCTACACCTTC. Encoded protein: CASLQSANYGYTF.

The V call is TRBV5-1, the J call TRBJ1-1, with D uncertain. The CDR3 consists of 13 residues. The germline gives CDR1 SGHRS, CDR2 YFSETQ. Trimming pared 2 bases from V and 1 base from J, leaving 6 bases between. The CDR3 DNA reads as TGCGCCAGCAGCTTTCAACGGAACACTGAAGCTTTCTTT. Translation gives CASSFQRNTEAFF.

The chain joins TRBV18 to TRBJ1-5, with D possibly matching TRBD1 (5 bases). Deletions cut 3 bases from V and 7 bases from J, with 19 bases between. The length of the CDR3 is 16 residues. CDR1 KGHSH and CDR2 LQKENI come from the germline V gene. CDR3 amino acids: CASSPPSGQGEQPQHF. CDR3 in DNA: TGTGCCAGCTCACCCCCTTCGGGGCAGGGTGAGCAGCCCCAGCATTTT.

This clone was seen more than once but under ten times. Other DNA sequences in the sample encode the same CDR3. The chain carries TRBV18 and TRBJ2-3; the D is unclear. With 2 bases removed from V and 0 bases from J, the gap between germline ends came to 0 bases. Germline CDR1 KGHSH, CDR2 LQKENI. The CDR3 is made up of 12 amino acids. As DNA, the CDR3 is TGTGCCAGCTCACCAAGCACAGATACGCAGTATTTT. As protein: CASSPSTDTQYF.

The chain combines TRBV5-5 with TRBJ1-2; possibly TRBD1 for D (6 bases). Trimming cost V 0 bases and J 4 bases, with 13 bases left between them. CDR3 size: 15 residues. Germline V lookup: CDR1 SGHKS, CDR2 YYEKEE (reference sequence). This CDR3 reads CASSLGGLGGYGYTF. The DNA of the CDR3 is TGTGCCAGCAGCTTGGGAGGTTTAGGGGGCTATGGCTACACCTTC. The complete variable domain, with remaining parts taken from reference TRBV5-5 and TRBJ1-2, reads DAGVTQSPTHLIKTRGQQVTLRCSPISGHKSVSWYQQVLGQGPQFIFQYYEKEERGRGNFPDRFSARQFPNYSSELNVNALLLGDSALYLCASSLGGLGGYGYTFGSGTRLTVV.